The 5 T cell receptor beta chains given below trace back to one sample, sequenced in a study of radiation and T cells in renal cell carcinoma. Assay: immunoSEQ multiplex PCR; the TCRdb copy retains only in-frame clones and omits some. The repertoire holds tens of thousands of clones, 82% seen once, with 5% to 6.5% in the top ten. Time point: baseline pretreatment blood. The sample's treatment: 15 Gy SBRT to primary tumor, nephrectomy 4 weeks later. Sequencing used blood, obtained from a patient whose treatment included radiotherapy and nephrectomy. The receptor set was obtained from a man aged 55 to 70 with renal cell carcinoma.

A single count supports this clone. The chain links TRBV5-4 to TRBJ1-1; D perhaps matches TRBD1 (5 bases). The CDR3 extends over 13 amino acids. CDR1 and CDR2 (germline): SGHNT, YYREEE (reference sequence). The germline V and J ends were trimmed by 10 bases and 5 bases, with 18 bases remaining between them. CDR3 region: CAGTTQGWTEAFF. CDR3 nucleotides: TGTGCCGGAACTACGCAGGGTTGGACTGAAGCTTTCTTT.

The V call is TRBV19, the J call TRBJ1-2; no definite D call. The CDR3 extends over 14 amino acids. V gave up 7 bases and J gave up 8 bases, with 20 bases separating them. Looked up from germline, CDR1 is LNHDA and CDR2 is SQIVND (reference sequence). The CDR3 sequence is CASTKDLFTGGYTF. DNA of the CDR3: TGTGCCAGTACCAAAGACCTTTTTACCGGCGGCTACACCTTC.

This chain joins TRBV7-2 and TRBJ2-1, with unresolved D. CDR1 is SGHTA and CDR2 is FQGNSA in the germline V gene. V was shortened by 0 bases and J by 1 base, with 10 bases between the two germline ends. The length of the CDR3 is 16 residues. The CDR3 spells CASSLAFSTSYNEQFF. In DNA, the CDR3 is TGTGCCAGCAGCTTAGCCTTCAGTACTTCCTACAATGAGCAGTTCTTC. The variable domain in full, with the rest retrieved from reference TRBV7-2 and TRBJ2-1, is GAGVSQSPSNKVTEKGKDVELRCDPISGHTALYWYRQSLGQGLEFLIYFQGNSAPDKSGLPSDRFSAERTGGSVSTLTIQRTQQEDSAVYLCASSLAFSTSYNEQFFGPGTRLTVL.

The chain combines TRBV2 with TRBJ1-5, with D perhaps matching TRBD1 (6 bases). Looked up from germline, CDR1 is SNHLY and CDR2 is FYNNEI. The germline V and J ends were trimmed by 3 bases and 0 bases, with 9 bases remaining between them. The CDR3 sequence is 15 residues long. The CDR3 spells CASSDDRNSNQPQHF. The CDR3, as DNA: TGTGCCAGCAGTGACGACAGGAATAGCAATCAGCCCCAGCATTTT.

This rearrangement joins TRBV5-6 to TRBJ2-1; the match to TRBD1 covers 10 bases. V shed 4 bases and J 6 bases; nucleotides not matched to a gene: 10. The CDR3 is 16 residues long. The V gene's germline CDR1 is SGHDT and CDR2 YYEEEE. The CDR3 nucleotides read TGTGCCAGCAGCAAAAATCCCGGGACAGGGGTCAATGAGCAGTTCTTC. It yields the protein CASSKNPGTGVNEQFF.